The 17 T cell receptor beta chains below come from one sample, sequenced in a study of PD-1 blockade in classical Hodgkin lymphoma. Each patient's relapse followed autologous stem cell transplantation, and brentuximab vedotin exposure varied. Magnetic negative selection of thawed PBMCs yielded the CD8+ T cells. The data were produced by immunoSEQ multiplex PCR, yet TCRdb's version contains in-frame clones alone and is incomplete. The table has more than 10,000 clones, almost 85% seen once. Sequencing used CD8+ T cells from blood, obtained at baseline. Source of these receptors: a human donor with classical Hodgkin lymphoma.

CDR3 residues: CASSQDLGRTDTQYF. CDR3 sequence (DNA): TGCGCCAGCAGCCAAGATTTGGGGAGAACAGATACGCAGTATTTT. The V call is TRBV4-3, the J call TRBJ2-3; a weak D match, TRBD2 (5 bases). Trimming shortened V by 0 bases and J by 3 bases, and 10 bases separated the two germline ends. The length of the CDR3 is 15 residues. The germline gives CDR1 LGHNA, CDR2 YSLEER.

V and J are TRBV2 and TRBJ2-7, with 7 bases that match TRBD2. The CDR3 has 11 amino acids. Germline V CDR1 and CDR2: SNHLY, FYNNEI. The V gene end was trimmed by 8 bases and the J gene end by 6 bases; junction bases not matched to a gene: 4. The CDR3 bases are TGTGCCAGCGGCCTAGCGGTCGAGCAGTACTTC. Its translation is CASGLAVEQYF.

The V gene is TRBV5-6, the J gene TRBJ2-7; 11 bases are a match to TRBD2. The junction had 11 bases not matched to a gene; V was cut back by 4 bases and J by 2 bases. This CDR3 is 17 amino acids long. CDR1 is SGHDT and CDR2 is YYEEEE in the germline V gene. The CDR3 DNA reads as TGTGCCAGCAGCATCGGGACTAGCGGTCCGATGGCCTACGAGCAGTACTTC. Its translation: CASSIGTSGPMAYEQYF.

The chain carries TRBV11-2 and TRBJ2-3; TRBD1 matches at 7 bases. The trim removed 4 bases at V and 6 bases at J, leaving 13 bases unmatched. The CDR3 spans 16 residues. Germline CDR1 reads SGHAT; CDR2 reads FQNNGV. The CDR3 region is CASSSVDPTGSDTQYF. The CDR3 DNA follows: TGTGCCAGCAGCTCCGTAGACCCGACAGGGAGTGATACGCAGTATTTT.

The CDR3 protein is CASSSRINTEAFF. Written as DNA, the CDR3 is TGTGCCAGCAGTTCCAGGATAAACACTGAAGCTTTCTTT. The chain carries TRBV28 and TRBJ1-1; no clear D. Germline values: CDR1 MDHEN, CDR2 SYDVKM. The CDR3 totals 13 residues. Trimming shortened V by 4 bases and J by 2 bases, and 8 bases separated the two germline ends.

V and J are TRBV4-3 and TRBJ2-7, with D tentatively TRBD1 (6 bases). The CDR3 spans 15 residues. Trimming shortened V by 0 bases and J by 3 bases, and 12 bases separated the two germline ends. CDR1 and CDR2 from the germline V gene are LGHNA and YSLEER. Here the CDR3 DNA reads TGCGCCAGCAGCCAAGAGGACAGCCGGATCTACGAGCAGTACTTC. As protein: CASSQEDSRIYEQYF.

The genes are TRBV27 and TRBJ1-2, with 8 nucleotides matching TRBD1. With V trimmed by 4 bases and J by 4 bases, 5 bases remained unmatched. CDR1 MNHEY and CDR2 SMNVEV come from the germline V gene (reference sequence). The CDR3 has 14 residues. CDR3 in DNA: TGTGCCAGCAGTTCAGGACAGGGTACCTATGGCTACACCTTC. Protein: CASSSGQGTYGYTF.

With regard to this clone: The conserved final phenylalanine or tryptophan is absent from the CDR3, which likely points to a read error. It is unclear where the CDR3 begins or ends on the DNA, so no DNA is shown, and the CDR3 is as TCRdb lists it. The CDR3 sequence: CASSSIPEMTGML. The chain uses TRBV6-5 and TRBJ1-2; the tabulated D call, TRBD1, remains unverified against the DNA. Germline V gene sequence: CDR1 MNHEY, CDR2 SVGAGI. The CDR3 is 13 amino acids in total, end residues counted.

The V call is TRBV11-3, the J call TRBJ2-1, with 7 bases fitting TRBD2. J lost 2 bases, V lost 5 bases, and 6 bases had no gene match. The CDR3 has 15 residues. Looked up from germline, CDR1 is SGHNT and CDR2 is YENEEA. For the CDR3, the DNA is TGTGCCAGCAGCAAAGCCGGGACTACCTACAATGAGCAGTTCTTC. Protein: CASSKAGTTYNEQFF.

V gene TRBV28 combines with J gene TRBJ1-5; TRBD1 might be the D (6 bases). V was clipped by 5 bases and J by 0 bases, with 11 bases between them. Germline V gives CDR1 MDHEN, CDR2 SYDVKM. The CDR3 length is 15 residues. The CDR3: CASSPMTGSNQPQHF. As DNA, the CDR3 is TGTGCCAGCAGTCCGATGACAGGTAGCAATCAGCCCCAGCATTTT.

The J gene is TRBJ1-5, the V gene TRBV27; 8 bases align to TRBD1. Per germline, CDR1 MNHEY and CDR2 SMNVEV (reference sequence). After removal of 4 bases from V and 0 bases from J, the junction contained 2 bases not matched to a gene. The CDR3 has 15 amino acids. The CDR3 loop is CASSSGQVSNQPQHF. CDR3 sequence (DNA): TGTGCCAGCAGTTCGGGACAGGTTAGCAATCAGCCCCAGCATTTT.

This clone was recorded once. DNA for the CDR3: TGTGCCAGCAGCTTAGTAATCTCGCAGGGTTACCCCTACGAGCAGTACTTC. Translating it yields CASSLVISQGYPYEQYF. This chain joins TRBV7-9 and TRBJ2-7, with D perhaps matching TRBD1 (5 bases). The CDR3 totals 17 residues. Between the trimmed V and J ends, which lost 1 base and 2 bases, there was a span of 18 bases. CDR1 and CDR2 from the germline V gene are SEHNR and FQNEAQ (reference sequence).

J is TRBJ1-3 and V is TRBV7-8, with unresolved D. The CDR3 covers 15 residues. The V gene lost 2 bases and the J gene lost 0 bases, with 8 bases spanning the gap. Per the germline V gene, CDR1 is SGHVS and CDR2 is FQNEAQ. The chain's CDR3 is CASSLQSFSGNTIYF. CDR3 bases: TGTGCCAGCAGCTTACAATCTTTCTCTGGAAACACCATATATTTT.

The chain links TRBV7-2 to TRBJ1-2; D is ambiguous. Per the germline V gene, CDR1 is SGHTA and CDR2 is FQGNSA. This CDR3 has 17 amino acids. The ends were cut back, 5 bases at V and 4 bases at J, with 23 bases in the middle. CDR3 in amino acids: CASSPMIYLGKTYGYTF. CDR3 nucleotide sequence: TGTGCCAGCAGCCCGATGATCTATCTCGGAAAGACCTATGGCTACACCTTC.

V is TRBV5-8 and J is TRBJ1-1; 8 bases fit TRBD1. The germline CDR1 and CDR2 sequences are SGHTS and YDEGEE. Trimming removed 2 bases from V and 3 bases from J; junction bases left unmatched: 6. This CDR3 spans 15 amino acids. CDR3 amino acids: CASSFFNRGDTEAFF. The CDR3 nucleotides read TGTGCCAGCAGCTTTTTCAACAGGGGGGACACTGAAGCTTTCTTT.

The gene calls are TRBV5-1 and TRBJ1-3; 12 bases agree with TRBD1. V lost 0 bases to trimming and J lost 3 bases; unmatched junction nucleotides: 4. This CDR3 is built from 17 residues. CDR1 and CDR2 from the germline V gene are SGHRS and YFSETQ. CDR3 loop: CASSLEGTGGDGNTIYF. CDR3 DNA sequence: TGCGCCAGCAGCTTGGAGGGGACAGGGGGCGATGGAAACACCATATATTTT. Using reference TRBV5-1 and TRBJ1-3 for the parts outside the CDR3, the full variable domain is KAGVTQTPRYLIKTRGQQVTLSCSPISGHRSVSWYQQTPGQGLQFLFEYFSETQRNKGNFPGRFSGRQFSNSRSEMNVSTLELGDSALYLCASSLEGTGGDGNTIYFGEGSWLTVV.

V is TRBV7-9 and J is TRBJ2-3; 7 bases fit TRBD1. From germline, CDR1 is SEHNR and CDR2 FQNEAQ (reference sequence). This CDR3 has 17 residues. The V and J ends lost 4 bases and 0 bases, in that order; junction bases with no gene match: 10. CDR3 nucleotides: TGTGCCAGCAGCTCACCCCGGGACAGCCCTAGCACAGATACGCAGTATTTT. Amino acids: CASSSPRDSPSTDTQYF. Using reference TRBV7-9 and TRBJ2-3 for the parts outside the CDR3, the full variable domain is DTGVSQNPRHKITKRGQNVTFRCDPISEHNRLYWYRQTLGQGPEFLTYFQNEAQLEKSRLLSDRFSAERPKGSFSTLEIQRTEQGDSAMYLCASSSPRDSPSTDTQYFGPGTRLTVL.